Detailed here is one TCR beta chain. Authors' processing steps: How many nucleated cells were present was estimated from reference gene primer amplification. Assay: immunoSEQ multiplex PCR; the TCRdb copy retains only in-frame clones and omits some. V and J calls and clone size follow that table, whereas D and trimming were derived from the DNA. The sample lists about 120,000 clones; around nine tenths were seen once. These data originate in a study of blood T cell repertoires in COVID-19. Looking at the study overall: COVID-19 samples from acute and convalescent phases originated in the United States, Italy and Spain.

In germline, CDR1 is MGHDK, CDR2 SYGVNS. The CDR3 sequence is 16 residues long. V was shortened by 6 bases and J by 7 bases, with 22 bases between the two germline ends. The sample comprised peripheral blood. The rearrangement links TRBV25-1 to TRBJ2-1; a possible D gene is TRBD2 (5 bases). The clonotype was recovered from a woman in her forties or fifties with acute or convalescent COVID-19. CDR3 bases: TGTGCCAGCAGCCCGACTACATCGTCCGGTAGGAATGAGCAGTTCTTC. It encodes CASSPTTSSGRNEQFF.